The 8 T cell receptor beta chains below were found in one sample sequenced in a study of cytomegalovirus exposure and HLA in healthy donors. Assay: immunoSEQ multiplex PCR; the TCRdb copy retains only in-frame clones and omits some. This table holds 110,000 to 150,000 clones, roughly 87% found once. Input material: PBMCs. The receptors were sampled from a woman between 18 and 30 years old in good health and CMV-seropositive.

There are a few counts of this clone. The gene calls are TRBV19 and TRBJ1-2; possible D gene TRBD1, 5 bases. The germline gives CDR1 LNHDA, CDR2 SQIVND (reference sequence). The CDR3 has 12 residues. V was pared by 6 bases and J by 6 bases, with 11 bases between. CDR3 sequence reads: CASSQGLDGYTF. DNA for the CDR3: TGTGCCAGTAGCCAGGGTCTCGATGGCTACACCTTC.

Comment on this clone: An end of the junction does not agree with germline; a read error may underlie this. The V gene is TRBV9, the J gene TRBJ2-7; a weak D match, TRBD2 (6 bases). Germline V lookup: CDR1 SGDLS, CDR2 YYNGEE. This CDR3 has 14 residues. The CDR3 is CVSSGDGRGIEQYF. The CDR3 coding sequence is TGTGTCAGCAGCGGTGATGGTCGGGGGATCGAGCAGTACTTC.

The chain uses TRBV5-6 and TRBJ1-4; maybe TRBD1 (6 bases). Germline CDR1 is SGHDT and CDR2 is YYEEEE. This CDR3 is 17 amino acids long. Trimming pared 3 bases from V and 4 bases from J, leaving 19 bases between. The CDR3 DNA is TGTGCCAGCAGCTCCACAGGGTCCTGGAGTTATAATGAAAAACTGTTTTTT. Translation gives CASSSTGSWSYNEKLFF.

The chain couples TRBV21-1 to TRBJ1-5; the table's D call, TRBD1, was not checked against the DNA. TRBV21-1 is termed a pseudogene. The CDR3 is 16 amino acids. The DNA for the CDR3 is TGTGCCAGCAGGGGACAGTTTATGAATAGCAATCAGCCCCAGCATTTT. Amino acid sequence: CASRGQFMNSNQPQHF.

The gene calls are TRBV2 and TRBJ2-3; 9 bases match TRBD2. Germline CDR1 reads SNHLY; CDR2 reads FYNNEI. Losses at the gene ends were 2 bases for V and 2 bases for J; bases not matched to a gene: 5. This CDR3 contains 16 residues. The CDR3 coding sequence is TGTGCCAGCAGTGAACGAGCGGGGGGCTACACAGATACGCAGTATTTT. As protein: CASSERAGGYTDTQYF.

The chain uses TRBV27 and TRBJ1-6; TRBD1 is a possible D gene (6 bases). Germline V gene sequence: CDR1 MNHEY, CDR2 SMNVEV (reference sequence). The CDR3 length is 14 residues. V gave up 6 bases and J gave up 6 bases, with 12 bases separating them. The CDR3 reads CASRFGRGNSPLHF. The CDR3 nucleotides are TGTGCCAGCAGATTCGGCAGGGGTAATTCACCCCTCCACTTT.

V usage is TRBV11-2 and J usage is TRBJ2-1; a possible D gene is TRBD2 (5 bases). Germline lookup yields CDR1 SGHAT and CDR2 FQNNGV. V was shortened by 3 bases and J by 0 bases, with 12 bases between the two germline ends. CDR3 length equals 16 residues. DNA for the CDR3: TGTGCCAGCAGCTTCCGGGGAGACGACTCCTACAATGAGCAGTTCTTC. Translation gives CASSFRGDDSYNEQFF.

Written as DNA, the CDR3 is TGTGCCAGCAGGACAGGGTATGGCTACACCTTC. Its translation is CASRTGYGYTF. The chain recombines TRBV6-6 with TRBJ1-2; 7 positions match TRBD1. V lost 6 bases and J lost 5; bases outside the gene matches: 0. Germline V gene data show CDR1 as MNHNY and CDR2 as SVGAGI (reference sequence). This CDR3 region has 11 residues.